What follows are 25 T cell receptor beta chains derived from one specimen sequenced in a study of blood T cells in healthy people across ages. Combining a sample-barcoded 5' primer with a J-beta primer mix, a second PCR ran for roughly 7 to 12 cycles. One entry per CDR3 protein, called by TCRdb with MiXCR from the 5' RACE reads. The data show 540,000 or so distinct CDR3 sequences, 27% seen once. Sequences were obtained from blood. The receptors were gathered from a woman in her sixties or seventies in good health.

This clonotype showed up just a few times. This chain joins TRBV7-2 and TRBJ1-3, with unresolved D. The germline V gene has CDR1 SGHTA and CDR2 FQGNSA. CDR3 length: 16 amino acids. V was clipped by 1 base and J by 0 bases, with 10 bases between them. This CDR3 reads CASSLVGVSSGNTIYF. CDR3 nucleotides: TGTGCCAGCAGCTTAGTCGGGGTTAGCTCTGGAAACACCATATATTTT.

This clonotype was recorded a few times. This CDR3 is CASSSHPLAGGPDTQYF. The CDR3 bases are TGTGCCAGCAGCTCCCACCCTCTAGCGGGGGGGCCAGATACGCAGTATTTT. This chain links TRBV7-8 with TRBJ2-3, with TRBD2 matching 12 bases. The V and J ends lost 4 bases and 4 bases, in that order; junction bases with no gene match: 9. Germline V gene sequence: CDR1 SGHVS, CDR2 FQNEAQ. CDR3 length: 17 residues.

This clonotype was detected a few times. The rearrangement joins TRBV6-2 or TRBV6-3 to TRBJ1-1; D gene ambiguous. The V gene's germline CDR1 is MNHEY and CDR2 SVGEGT. Trimming pared 7 bases from V and 5 bases from J, leaving 11 bases between. This CDR3 comprises 12 residues. The CDR3 loop is CASTLLGTEAFF. The CDR3 DNA reads TGTGCCAGCACCCTATTGGGGACTGAAGCTTTCTTT.

The V and J genes are TRBV9 and TRBJ2-1; D is unclear. CDR1 is SGDLS, CDR2 YYNGEE, per germline. V was trimmed by 1 base and J by 6 bases, leaving 8 bases between them. This CDR3 is built from 13 residues. The CDR3 spells CASSVNSPNEQFF. CDR3 in DNA: TGTGCCAGCAGCGTAAACTCTCCCAATGAGCAGTTCTTC.

This clonotype was observed at least ten times. V gene TRBV7-9 combines with J gene TRBJ2-1, with 10 bases identical to TRBD2. The CDR3 extends over 16 amino acids. Germline V gene data show CDR1 as SEHNR and CDR2 as FQNEAQ (reference sequence). V shed 5 bases, J shed 2 bases, and the junction held 6 bases outside the gene matches. CDR3 residues: CASSHYSGGTYNEQFF. The CDR3 DNA reads TGTGCCAGCAGCCATTATAGCGGGGGGACCTACAATGAGCAGTTCTTC.

The chain couples TRBV5-1 to TRBJ2-2; 7 bases match TRBD2. V shed 3 bases, J shed 3 bases, and the junction held 5 bases outside the gene matches. The CDR3 has 15 amino acids. Germline assignment: CDR1 SGHRS and CDR2 YFSETQ. The CDR3 DNA reads as TGCGCCAGCAGCTCCGGGGGGACCCACACCGGGGAGCTGTTTTTT. Translating it yields CASSSGGTHTGELFF.

J is TRBJ1-2 and V is TRBV29-1; D gene unclear. This CDR3 contains 13 residues. V shed 6 bases and J shed 6 bases, with 17 bases lying between them. Germline V gene lookup returns CDR1 SQVTM and CDR2 ANQGSEA. The CDR3 DNA follows: TGCAGCGTACGGGTCCCAGCAAAAAATGGCTACACCTTC. Protein sequence: CSVRVPAKNGYTF.

The chain joins TRBV29-1 to TRBJ2-1; D remains ambiguous. Matching the DNA end better, TRBJ2-5 makes the J call doubtful. Germline lookup yields CDR1 SQVTM and CDR2 ANQGSEA. The CDR3 consists of 10 residues. In nucleotides, the CDR3 is TGCAGCGGTGGTATGGAGACCCAGTACTTC. It translates to CSGGMETQYF.

In this sample, this clonotype turned up a few times. At one end the junction does not follow the germline gene, possibly because of a read error. As DNA, the CDR3 is TGTGCCGGCAGTCCCCGGGACAGGGAATACAATGGCTACACCTTC. Protein sequence: CAGSPRDREYNGYTF. This chain connects TRBV12-3 or TRBV12-4 to TRBJ1-2; 9 nucleotides match TRBD1. The CDR3 covers 15 residues.

This clonotype was counted a few times. The rearrangement uses TRBV2 and TRBJ2-5, with 7 bases matching TRBD2. The CDR3 runs to 13 residues. Germline-derived CDR1 and CDR2 are SNHLY and FYNNEI. The V and J ends lost 3 bases and 7 bases, in that order; junction bases with no gene match: 5. CDR3 sequence (DNA): TGTGCCAGCAGTGAGGAGCGGGGAGGGACCCAGTACTTC. Translated, it gives CASSEERGGTQYF.

The rearrangement uses TRBV11-2 and TRBJ2-5, with 13 bases identical to TRBD2. Matching the DNA end better, TRBJ2-1 makes the J call doubtful. Per the germline V gene, CDR1 is SGHAT and CDR2 is FQNNGV. This CDR3 is built from 14 residues. The DNA for the CDR3 is TGTGCCAGCAGCTTAGCGGGGACTAGCGGGGCGCAGTTCTTC. Its translation is CASSLAGTSGAQFF.

The rearrangement links TRBV27 to TRBJ1-1; D is undetermined. The CDR3 runs 15 residues. Germline CDR1 MNHEY, CDR2 SMNVEV (reference sequence). V lost 5 bases and J 1 base, leaving 14 bases between the germline ends. The CDR3 region is CASSSMRSGNTEAFF. The CDR3 DNA follows: TGTGCCAGCAGTAGTATGAGAAGTGGGAACACTGAAGCTTTCTTT.

J is TRBJ1-1 and V is TRBV15; 9 bases line up with TRBD1. The CDR3 length is 16 residues. Trimming cost V 0 bases and J 2 bases; bases outside gene matches: 4. Germline assignment: CDR1 LNHNV and CDR2 YYDKDF (reference sequence). This CDR3 is CATSREWGQGNTEAFF. The CDR3 region has the DNA TGTGCCACCAGCAGAGAATGGGGACAGGGTAACACTGAAGCTTTCTTT.

This clonotype was detected a few times. The chain carries TRBV29-1 and TRBJ1-1; D unclear. The CDR3 runs to 18 residues. V was shortened by 0 bases and J by 0 bases, with 20 bases between the two germline ends. Germline lookup yields CDR1 SQVTM and CDR2 ANQGSEA. The DNA of the CDR3 is TGCAGCGTTGAAGATCGTAAACGGGCCAGTCGAATGAACACTGAAGCTTTCTTT. It translates to CSVEDRKRASRMNTEAFF.

This chain connects TRBV12-3 or TRBV12-4 to TRBJ2-1; perhaps D is TRBD1 or TRBD2 (5 bases each). This CDR3 has 14 residues. Trimming shortened V by 6 bases and J by 7 bases, and 16 bases separated the two germline ends. CDR3 DNA sequence: TGTGCCAGCAGCCGGGGAAGGGACGAGAATGAGCAGTTCTTC. It translates to CASSRGRDENEQFF.

The rearrangement uses TRBV7-3 and TRBJ2-1; 7 nucleotides match TRBD2. The J segment lost 7 bases and the V segment lost 1 base, leaving 4 bases of the junction unmatched. This CDR3 contains 14 residues. CDR1 is SGHTA and CDR2 is FQGTGA in the germline V gene. In nucleotides, the CDR3 is TGTGCCAGCAGCTTAAGTCTACTAGCGAATGAGCAGTTCTTC. Its protein product is CASSLSLLANEQFF.

The chain is built from TRBV29-1 and TRBJ1-2; 7 nucleotides line up with TRBD1. The CDR3 loop spans 13 amino acids. Per the germline V gene, CDR1 is SQVTM and CDR2 is ANQGSEA. J lost 6 bases, V lost 7 bases, and 11 bases had no gene match. CDR3 nucleotide sequence: TGCAGCGCCGTACTTCCAGGGGGAGATGGCTACACCTTC. It codes for CSAVLPGGDGYTF.

J is TRBJ2-5 and V is TRBV7-2; no firm D call. Germline lookup yields CDR1 SGHTA and CDR2 FQGNSA. Trimming removed 4 bases from V and 5 bases from J, with 11 bases in between. The CDR3 extends over 13 amino acids. The CDR3, as DNA: TGTGCCAGCAGCTCACACCCCGGCGAGACCCAGTACTTC. This gives the protein CASSSHPGETQYF.

This clonotype turned up a few times. CDR3 in DNA: TGTGCCAGCAGCTTATCGGGGCAAAGGGCTGAAGCTTTCTTT. It specifies CASSLSGQRAEAFF. This chain uses TRBV7-2 with TRBJ1-1, with a possible D match to TRBD1 (5 bases). Trimming left V 2 bases short and J 6 bases short, with 13 bases between. The length of the CDR3 is 14 residues. Looked up from germline, CDR1 is SGHTA and CDR2 is FQGNSA.

The chain links TRBV6-2 or TRBV6-3 to TRBJ2-7; D is possibly TRBD2 (6 bases). This CDR3 is 14 amino acids long. Germline assignment: CDR1 MNHEY and CDR2 SVGEGT. Deletions cut 8 bases from V and 2 bases from J, with 16 bases between. The CDR3: CASQDAGPTYEQYF. CDR3 DNA sequence: TGTGCCAGCCAGGACGCGGGGCCTACCTACGAGCAGTACTTC.

The chain uses TRBV5-1 and TRBJ2-1; D is unresolved. V was trimmed by 2 bases and J by 2 bases, leaving 8 bases between them. The CDR3 covers 14 residues. Germline assignment: CDR1 SGHRS and CDR2 YFSETQ. The CDR3 sequence is CASSFLEAYNEQFF. The DNA of the CDR3 is TGCGCCAGCAGCTTCCTTGAGGCCTACAATGAGCAGTTCTTC.

A few counts support this clonotype. The chain couples TRBV20-1 to TRBJ2-6, with D possibly TRBD1 on 6 matching bases. The germline CDR1 and CDR2 sequences are DFQATT and SNEGSKA (reference sequence). This CDR3 is 18 amino acids long. V was clipped by 5 bases and J by 0 bases, with 20 bases between them. This chain's CDR3 is CSAGRQVLPGSGANVLTF. The CDR3 region has the DNA TGCAGTGCTGGGAGACAGGTCCTCCCGGGCTCTGGGGCCAACGTCCTGACTTTC.

A few counts support this clonotype. The rearrangement links TRBV20-1 to TRBJ2-5, with D unresolved. This CDR3 is built from 13 residues. Germline loops: CDR1 DFQATT, CDR2 SNEGSKA (reference sequence). V was cut by 0 bases and J by 5 bases, with 10 bases left in between. CDR3 DNA: TGCAGTGCTAGAGATGGTCAAGGGGAGACCCAGTACTTC. Translating it yields CSARDGQGETQYF.

This chain connects TRBV29-1 to TRBJ1-2; D may be TRBD1 (5 bases). The CDR3 totals 13 residues. The V gene lost 5 bases and the J gene lost 8 bases, with 18 bases spanning the gap. CDR1 and CDR2 from the germline V gene are SQVTM and ANQGSEA. CDR3 amino acids: CSVFRLDRDGYTF. The CDR3 DNA follows: TGCAGCGTTTTTAGATTAGACAGAGACGGCTACACCTTC.

The genes are TRBV29-1 and TRBJ1-4; no clear D. This CDR3 has 13 amino acids. The germline CDR1 and CDR2 sequences are SQVTM and ANQGSEA. V gave up 4 bases and J gave up 2 bases, with 8 bases separating them. The CDR3 reads CSVARNTNEKLFF. The CDR3 coding sequence is TGCAGCGTTGCCCGGAACACTAATGAAAAACTGTTTTTT.